This T cell receptor (beta chain) was retrieved from a study of OX40 agonist ivuxolimab in advanced cancers. The overall study: Intravenous ivuxolimab was administered to patients every 2 weeks at 0.01 to 10 mg/kg. Study outcomes and limitations: Normalized T-cell clonal expansion was also low in a subset of nonresponders.

Samples of blood were obtained at baseline, on cycle 4 day 1, and on cycle 7 day 1. CDR1 is MNHEY, CDR2 SMNVEV, per germline (reference sequence). Germline trimming cut 0 bases from V and 4 bases from J; bases unmatched to any gene: 4. The CDR3 has 15 amino acids. This clone has more than one count but fewer than ten. The target antigen is unknown. The table came from immunoSEQ multiplex PCR; TCRdb's copy has only in-frame clones and leaves some out. The table shows about 130,000 clones, with 80% to 95% occurring only once. Sequenced here: CD4+ or CD8+ T cells sorted from blood, sampled in a trial of the OX40 agonist ivuxolimab. The clonotype comes from an adult with an advanced solid tumor such as melanoma, head and neck, liver or kidney cancer. The V gene is TRBV27, the J gene TRBJ1-2; 8 bases are shared with TRBD1. DNA for the CDR3: TGTGCCAGCAGTTTATCCAGGGGGCTGGGCTATGGCTACACCTTC. Translated: CASSLSRGLGYGYTF.